This T cell receptor (beta chain) is drawn from a study of T cell repertoires in cytomegalovirus infection. Study in general: The public TCR beta signatures pointed to both CMV infection and matching HLA type. Study-level points and caveats: The ex vivo response was dominated by HLA-C-restricted CMV-specific TCR beta clonotypes. Pooled public TCR beta family frequency picked out CMV carriers with the relevant HLA.

Each CDR3 protein gets one entry after TCRdb re-called the reads with MiXCR. Among tens of thousands of distinct CDR3 sequences listed, approximately 20% were seen once. In this sample, this clonotype turned up a few times. The antigen is not known. Germline CDR1 and CDR2: SEHNR and FQNEAQ (reference sequence). The CDR3 is 14 amino acids. V was cut by 0 bases and J by 1 base, with 3 bases left in between. The sequence derives from a human donor in good health (CMV status not recorded). Some clones in this sample may be carry-over from other donors' samples. This chain connects TRBV7-9 to TRBJ2-2, with unresolved D. Sequencing used CD8+ T cells from cultured PBMCs, obtained from culture after CMV antigen stimulation. CDR3 loop: CASSLAENTGELFF. As DNA, the CDR3 is TGTGCCAGCAGCTTAGCGGAGAACACCGGGGAGCTGTTTTTT.